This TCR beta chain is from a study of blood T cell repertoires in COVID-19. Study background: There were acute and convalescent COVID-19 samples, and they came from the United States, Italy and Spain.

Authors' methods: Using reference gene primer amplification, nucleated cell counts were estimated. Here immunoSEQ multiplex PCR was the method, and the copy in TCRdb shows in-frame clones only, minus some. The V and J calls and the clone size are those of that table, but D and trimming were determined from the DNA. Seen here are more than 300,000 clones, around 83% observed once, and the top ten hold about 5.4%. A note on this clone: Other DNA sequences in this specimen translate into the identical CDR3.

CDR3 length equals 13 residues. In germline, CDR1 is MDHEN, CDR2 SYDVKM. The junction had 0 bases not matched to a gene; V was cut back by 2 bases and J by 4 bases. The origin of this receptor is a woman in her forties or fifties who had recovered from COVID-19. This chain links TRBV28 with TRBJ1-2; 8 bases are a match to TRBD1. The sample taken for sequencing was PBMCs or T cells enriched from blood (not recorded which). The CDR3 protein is CASSLGQGYGYTF. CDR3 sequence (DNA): TGTGCCAGCAGTTTAGGACAGGGCTATGGCTACACCTTC.